The clone carrying this T cell receptor beta chain was seen only a few times. V was cut by 5 bases and J by 4 bases, with 6 bases left in between. Germline values: CDR1 MNHEY, CDR2 SVGAGI. CDR3 length: 11 residues. This sample was included in a study of radiotherapy plus CTLA-4 blockade in lung cancer. Chemo-refractory metastatic non-small-cell lung cancer patients were treated with focal radiation plus CTLA-4 blockade with ipilimumab. The data were produced by immunoSEQ multiplex PCR, yet TCRdb's version contains in-frame clones alone and is incomplete. This sample carries 75,000 to 100,000 clones, about 70% of them seen once, and the ten largest clones take approximately 2.8%.

This receptor was identified in a human donor with non-small cell lung cancer who had a partial response to radiotherapy plus ipilimumab. Some clones in this sample may be carry-over from other donors' samples. The chain joins TRBV6-5 to TRBJ2-7; D not certain. The sample here was peripheral blood, taken from a patient treated with radiotherapy plus ipilimumab. CDR3 region: CASSPRYEQYF. The CDR3 DNA reads TGTGCCAGCAGTCCGCGGTACGAGCAGTACTTC.